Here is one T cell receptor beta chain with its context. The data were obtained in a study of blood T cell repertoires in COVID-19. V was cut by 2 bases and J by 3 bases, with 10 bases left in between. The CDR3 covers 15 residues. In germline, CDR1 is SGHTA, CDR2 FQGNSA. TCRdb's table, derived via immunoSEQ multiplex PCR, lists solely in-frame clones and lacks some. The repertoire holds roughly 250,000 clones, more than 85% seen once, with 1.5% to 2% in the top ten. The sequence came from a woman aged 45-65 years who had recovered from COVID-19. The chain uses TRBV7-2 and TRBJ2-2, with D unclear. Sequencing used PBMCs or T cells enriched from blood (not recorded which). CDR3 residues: CASSLIDFHTGELFF. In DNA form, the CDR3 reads TGTGCCAGCAGCTTAATTGACTTCCACACCGGGGAGCTGTTTTTT.